This is a list of T cell receptor beta chains from one sample in a study of shared clonotypes between healthy human individuals. TCRdb's copy holds only in-frame clones and misses some; the assay was immunoSEQ multiplex PCR. The data contain 1.4 million to 1.5 million clones, roughly 95% of them singletons. The material sequenced was naive CD4+ T cells sorted from blood. All receptors come from a man aged 25 to 40 in good health. CDR3s include the opening cysteine and the closing phenylalanine or tryptophan. Each record gives: clone size, CDR3 length, V gene, D gene, J gene, CDR3 protein, CDR3 DNA. The D gene is left open where the match is weak. Size is omitted from some rows. Given values are once, few, many or a class for expanded clones.

abundance: NA
len: 14
v_gene: TRBV6-5
d_gene: NA
j_gene: TRBJ1-3
CDR3aa: CASSYGRAGNTIYF
CDR3nt: TGTGCCAGCAGTTACGGAAGGGCTGGAAACACCATATATTTT

abundance: NA
len: 17
v_gene: TRBV4-2
d_gene: TRBD1
j_gene: TRBJ2-6
CDR3aa: CASSLGQGGPGANVLTF
CDR3nt: TGTGCCAGCAGCCTGGGACAGGGTGGGCCTGGGGCCAACGTCCTGACTTTC

abundance: NA
len: 13
v_gene: TRBV29-1
d_gene: NA
j_gene: TRBJ2-5
CDR3aa: CSVDGGSQETQYF
CDR3nt: TGCAGCGTTGATGGGGGGAGCCAAGAGACCCAGTACTTC

abundance: NA
len: 13
v_gene: TRBV6-6
d_gene: TRBD1
j_gene: TRBJ1-4
CDR3aa: CASRGQGEEKLFF
CDR3nt: TGTGCCAGCAGAGGACAGGGTGAGGAAAAACTGTTTTTT

abundance: NA
len: 16
v_gene: TRBV7-8
d_gene: NA
j_gene: TRBJ1-5
CDR3aa: CASSLLLQGGNQPQHF
CDR3nt: TGTGCCAGCAGCTTACTTCTTCAGGGAGGCAATCAGCCCCAGCATTTT

abundance: NA
len: 12
v_gene: TRBV5-1
d_gene: TRBD1
j_gene: TRBJ2-7
CDR3aa: CASSLDRDEQYF
CDR3nt: TGCGCCAGCAGCCTGGACAGGGACGAGCAGTACTTC

abundance: NA
len: 16
v_gene: TRBV18
d_gene: NA
j_gene: TRBJ2-4
CDR3aa: CASSPPPILAKNIQYF
CDR3nt: TGTGCCAGCTCACCACCGCCAATACTAGCCAAAAACATTCAGTACTTC

abundance: NA
len: 12
v_gene: TRBV7-9
d_gene: NA
j_gene: TRBJ2-1
CDR3aa: CASSRAGDEQFF
CDR3nt: TGTGCCAGCAGCCGAGCGGGTGATGAGCAGTTCTTC

abundance: NA
len: 15
v_gene: TRBV4-1
d_gene: NA
j_gene: TRBJ2-3
CDR3aa: CASSQDPMRTDTQYF
CDR3nt: TGCGCCAGCAGCCAAGACCCGATGAGGACAGATACGCAGTATTTT

abundance: NA
len: 16
v_gene: TRBV7-2
d_gene: TRBD2
j_gene: TRBJ2-3
CDR3aa: CASRKRAGGPGDTQYF
CDR3nt: TGTGCCAGCAGGAAGCGAGCGGGAGGGCCAGGAGATACGCAGTATTTT

abundance: NA
len: 12
v_gene: TRBV27
d_gene: NA
j_gene: TRBJ1-4
CDR3aa: CASSSANEKLFF
CDR3nt: TGTGCCAGCAGTTCAGCTAATGAAAAACTGTTTTTT

abundance: NA
len: 12
v_gene: TRBV28
d_gene: NA
j_gene: TRBJ1-2
CDR3aa: CASTTANYGYTF
CDR3nt: TGTGCCAGCACGACAGCAAACTATGGCTACACCTTC

abundance: NA
len: 15
v_gene: TRBV7-9
d_gene: TRBD2
j_gene: TRBJ2-3
CDR3aa: CASSRAGRGTDTQYF
CDR3nt: TGTGCCAGCAGCCGAGCGGGAAGGGGCACAGATACGCAGTATTTT

abundance: NA
len: 15
v_gene: TRBV5-4
d_gene: TRBD1
j_gene: TRBJ2-3
CDR3aa: CASSRGTGGRDTQYF
CDR3nt: TGTGCCAGCAGCAGAGGGACAGGGGGCAGGGATACGCAGTATTTT

abundance: NA
len: 19
v_gene: TRBV7-9
d_gene: TRBD2
j_gene: TRBJ2-5
CDR3aa: CASSPGTSGRVGGQETQYF
CDR3nt: TGTGCCAGCAGCCCGGGGACTAGCGGGAGAGTGGGGGGTCAAGAGACCCAGTACTTC

abundance: NA
len: 14
v_gene: TRBV5-1
d_gene: NA
j_gene: TRBJ2-1
CDR3aa: CASSELSSYNEQFF
CDR3nt: TGCGCCAGCAGCGAGCTTAGCTCCTACAATGAGCAGTTCTTC

abundance: NA
len: 14
v_gene: TRBV6-5
d_gene: NA
j_gene: TRBJ2-1
CDR3aa: CASSYSGGPNEQFF
CDR3nt: TGTGCCAGCAGTTACTCAGGAGGGCCAAATGAGCAGTTCTTC

abundance: NA
len: 12
v_gene: TRBV28
d_gene: NA
j_gene: TRBJ1-5
CDR3aa: CASSVLIQPQHF
CDR3nt: TGTGCCAGCAGTGTCCTAATTCAGCCCCAGCATTTT

abundance: NA
len: 13
v_gene: TRBV29-1
d_gene: NA
j_gene: TRBJ2-1
CDR3aa: CSVKSRLAVEQFF
CDR3nt: TGCAGCGTTAAATCCCGACTGGCAGTTGAGCAGTTCTTC

abundance: NA
len: 15
v_gene: TRBV11-2
d_gene: TRBD2
j_gene: TRBJ2-7
CDR3aa: CASSAGTSGSYEQYF
CDR3nt: TGTGCCAGCAGCGCCGGGACTAGCGGTTCCTACGAGCAGTACTTC

abundance: NA
len: 15
v_gene: TRBV5-1
d_gene: NA
j_gene: TRBJ1-3
CDR3aa: CASSREAFSGNTIYF
CDR3nt: TGCGCCAGCAGTAGGGAAGCCTTCTCTGGAAACACCATATATTTT

abundance: NA
len: 15
v_gene: TRBV7-3
d_gene: NA
j_gene: TRBJ2-7
CDR3aa: CASSLIAGGAYEQYF
CDR3nt: TGTGCCAGCAGCTTAATCGCCGGTGGGGCCTACGAGCAGTACTTC

abundance: NA
len: 17
v_gene: TRBV6-1
d_gene: TRBD2
j_gene: TRBJ2-3
CDR3aa: CASSEAWAGAVTDTQYF
CDR3nt: TGTGCCAGCAGTGAAGCTTGGGCGGGAGCGGTCACAGATACGCAGTATTTT

abundance: NA
len: 13
v_gene: TRBV30
d_gene: NA
j_gene: TRBJ1-4
CDR3aa: CAWSVNMGEKLFF
CDR3nt: TGTGCCTGGAGCGTAAACATGGGGGAAAAACTGTTTTTT

abundance: NA
len: 16
v_gene: TRBV19
d_gene: NA
j_gene: TRBJ2-7
CDR3aa: CASSIGPGASLPEQYF
CDR3nt: TGTGCCAGTAGTATAGGTCCAGGGGCGTCCCTACCCGAGCAGTACTTC

abundance: NA
len: 14
v_gene: TRBV6-6
d_gene: NA
j_gene: TRBJ2-2
CDR3aa: CASRGSLRGWELFF
CDR3nt: TGTGCCAGCAGGGGATCTCTTCGGGGTTGGGAGCTGTTTTTT

abundance: NA
len: 15
v_gene: TRBV5-8
d_gene: NA
j_gene: TRBJ1-3
CDR3aa: CASSRETGSGNTIYF
CDR3nt: TGTGCCAGCAGTCGTGAGACAGGCTCTGGAAACACCATATATTTT

abundance: once
len: 10
v_gene: TRBV11-2
d_gene: NA
j_gene: TRBJ2-5
CDR3aa: CASPTGDQYF
CDR3nt: TGTGCCAGCCCGACTGGGGACCAGTACTTC

abundance: NA
len: 15
v_gene: TRBV7-2
d_gene: NA
j_gene: TRBJ2-1
CDR3aa: CASSLAWGGEFEQFF
CDR3nt: TGTGCCAGCAGCTTAGCTTGGGGCGGAGAGTTTGAGCAGTTCTTC

abundance: NA
len: 17
v_gene: TRBV15
d_gene: NA
j_gene: TRBJ1-3
CDR3aa: CATSRAIGTTSGNTIYF
CDR3nt: TGTGCCACCAGCAGAGCGATAGGGACAACCTCTGGAAACACCATATATTTT

abundance: NA
len: 15
v_gene: TRBV27
d_gene: TRBD1
j_gene: TRBJ2-3
CDR3aa: CASSSRTGRTDTQYF
CDR3nt: TGTGCCAGCAGTTCCCGGACAGGGAGGACAGATACGCAGTATTTT

abundance: NA
len: 13
v_gene: TRBV7-8
d_gene: NA
j_gene: TRBJ1-5
CDR3aa: CASSPTSNQPQHF
CDR3nt: TGTGCCAGCAGCCCGACCAGCAATCAGCCCCAGCATTTT

abundance: NA
len: 14
v_gene: TRBV6-1
d_gene: NA
j_gene: TRBJ2-7
CDR3aa: CASSATTQGYEQYF
CDR3nt: TGTGCCAGCAGTGCGACGACCCAGGGTTACGAGCAGTACTTC

abundance: NA
len: 13
v_gene: TRBV29-1
d_gene: TRBD2
j_gene: TRBJ2-1
CDR3aa: CSVESGRNFEQFF
CDR3nt: TGCAGCGTTGAGAGCGGGAGAAATTTCGAGCAGTTCTTC

abundance: NA
len: 16
v_gene: TRBV9
d_gene: NA
j_gene: TRBJ2-3
CDR3aa: CASSVRTGAHTDTQYF
CDR3nt: TGTGCCAGCAGCGTACGAACGGGGGCGCACACCGATACGCAGTATTTT

abundance: NA
len: 13
v_gene: TRBV28
d_gene: NA
j_gene: TRBJ1-1
CDR3aa: CASQRDLNTEAFF
CDR3nt: TGTGCCTCCCAGCGAGATTTAAACACTGAAGCTTTCTTT

abundance: NA
len: 11
v_gene: TRBV6-4
d_gene: NA
j_gene: TRBJ1-5
CDR3aa: CASSDCQPQHF
CDR3nt: TGTGCCAGCAGTGACTGCCAGCCCCAGCATTTT

abundance: NA
len: 14
v_gene: TRBV18
d_gene: TRBD1
j_gene: TRBJ2-7
CDR3aa: CASSPGTDPYEQYF
CDR3nt: TGTGCCAGCTCACCCGGGACAGATCCTTACGAGCAGTACTTC

abundance: once
len: 14
v_gene: TRBV6-1
d_gene: TRBD1
j_gene: TRBJ1-2
CDR3aa: CASRGDRGSDGYTF
CDR3nt: TGTGCCAGCAGGGGGGACAGGGGGTCGGATGGCTACACCTTC

abundance: once
len: 15
v_gene: TRBV27
d_gene: TRBD2
j_gene: TRBJ2-5
CDR3aa: CASSFSGRASETQYF
CDR3nt: TGTGCCAGCAGTTTTAGCGGGAGGGCCTCAGAGACCCAGTACTTC

abundance: NA
len: 17
v_gene: TRBV7-9
d_gene: NA
j_gene: TRBJ2-1
CDR3aa: CASSPKTPLSVPNEQFF
CDR3nt: TGTGCCAGCAGCCCCAAAACGCCCCTCAGCGTCCCAAATGAGCAGTTCTTC

abundance: NA
len: 15
v_gene: TRBV7-9
d_gene: NA
j_gene: TRBJ2-4
CDR3aa: CASSLSGLAKNIQYF
CDR3nt: TGTGCCAGCAGCTTAAGCGGATTAGCCAAAAACATTCAGTACTTC

abundance: NA
len: 16
v_gene: TRBV7-2
d_gene: TRBD2
j_gene: TRBJ2-3
CDR3aa: CASSGPSGSRSPTQYF
CDR3nt: TGTGCCAGCAGCGGCCCTAGCGGGAGTCGATCGCCTACGCAGTATTTT

abundance: NA
len: 17
v_gene: TRBV7-9
d_gene: TRBD1
j_gene: TRBJ2-5
CDR3aa: CASSLPDTGGGLGTQYF
CDR3nt: TGTGCCAGCAGCTTACCTGACACAGGGGGCGGTCTCGGGACCCAGTACTTC

abundance: once
len: 11
v_gene: TRBV20-1
d_gene: NA
j_gene: TRBJ2-7
CDR3aa: CSRSSNYEQYF
CDR3nt: TGCAGTCGGAGTAGCAACTACGAGCAGTACTTC

abundance: NA
len: 14
v_gene: TRBV28
d_gene: NA
j_gene: TRBJ1-2
CDR3aa: CASSDPGGEFSYTF
CDR3nt: TGTGCCAGCAGCGATCCCGGAGGGGAGTTTAGCTACACCTTC

abundance: NA
len: 15
v_gene: TRBV5-1
d_gene: TRBD1
j_gene: TRBJ1-3
CDR3aa: CASSLEGADGNTIYF
CDR3nt: TGCGCCAGCAGCTTGGAGGGGGCAGATGGAAACACCATATATTTT

abundance: NA
len: 15
v_gene: TRBV5-1
d_gene: NA
j_gene: TRBJ1-2
CDR3aa: CASSLASGPRYGYTF
CDR3nt: TGCGCCAGCAGCTTGGCCTCAGGGCCTCGCTATGGCTACACCTTC

abundance: NA
len: 13
v_gene: TRBV5-1
d_gene: NA
j_gene: TRBJ2-1
CDR3aa: CASNRDSYNEQFF
CDR3nt: TGCGCCAGTAACCGGGATAGTTACAATGAGCAGTTCTTC

abundance: NA
len: 17
v_gene: TRBV18
d_gene: NA
j_gene: TRBJ2-6
CDR3aa: CASSPRDESSGANVLTF
CDR3nt: TGTGCCAGCTCACCACGGGATGAGAGCTCTGGGGCCAACGTCCTGACTTTC